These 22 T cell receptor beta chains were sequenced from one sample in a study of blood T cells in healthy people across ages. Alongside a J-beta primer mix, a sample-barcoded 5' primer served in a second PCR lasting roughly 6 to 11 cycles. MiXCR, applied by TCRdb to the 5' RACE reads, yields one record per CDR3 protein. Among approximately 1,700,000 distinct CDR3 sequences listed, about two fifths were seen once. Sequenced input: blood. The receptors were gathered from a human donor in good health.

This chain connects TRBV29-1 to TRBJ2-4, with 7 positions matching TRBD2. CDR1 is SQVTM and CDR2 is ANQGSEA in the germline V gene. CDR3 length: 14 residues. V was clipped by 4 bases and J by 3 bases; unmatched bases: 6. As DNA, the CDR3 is TGCAGCGTTGCCCGGGGGGTCGGCAAAAACATTCAGTACTTC. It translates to CSVARGVGKNIQYF.

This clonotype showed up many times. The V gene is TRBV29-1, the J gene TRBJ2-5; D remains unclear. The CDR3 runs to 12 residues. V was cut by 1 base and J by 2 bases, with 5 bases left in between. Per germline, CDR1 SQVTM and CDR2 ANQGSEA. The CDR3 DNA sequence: TGCAGCGTTGAAGCAACGCAAGAGACCCAGTACTTC. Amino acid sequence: CSVEATQETQYF.

The CDR3 protein is CSASRFRGEQYF. In DNA form, the CDR3 reads TGCAGTGCTAGTCGCTTCCGGGGGGAGCAGTACTTC. The rearrangement uses TRBV20-1 and TRBJ2-4, with 7 positions matching TRBD2. V lost 3 bases and J lost 13; bases outside the gene matches: 9. CDR3 length: 12 amino acids. CDR1 and CDR2 from the germline V gene are DFQATT and SNEGSKA (reference sequence).

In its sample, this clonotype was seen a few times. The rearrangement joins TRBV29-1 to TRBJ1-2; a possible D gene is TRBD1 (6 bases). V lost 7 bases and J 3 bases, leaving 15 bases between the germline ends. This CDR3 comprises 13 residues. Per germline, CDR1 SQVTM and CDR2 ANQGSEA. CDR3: CSANTGWDYGYTF. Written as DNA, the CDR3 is TGCAGCGCTAACACAGGGTGGGACTATGGCTACACCTTC.

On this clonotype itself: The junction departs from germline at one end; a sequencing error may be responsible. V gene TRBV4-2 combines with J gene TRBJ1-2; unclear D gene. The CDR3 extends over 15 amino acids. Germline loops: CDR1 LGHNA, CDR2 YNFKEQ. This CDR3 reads CASSQDRGTHYGYTF. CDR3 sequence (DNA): TGTGCCAGCAGCCAAGATCGCGGCACACACTATGGCTACACTTTC.

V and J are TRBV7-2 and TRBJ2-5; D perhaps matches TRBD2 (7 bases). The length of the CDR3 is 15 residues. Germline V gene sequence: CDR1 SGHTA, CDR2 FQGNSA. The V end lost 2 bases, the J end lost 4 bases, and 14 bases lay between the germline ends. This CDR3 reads CASSLNRGAGETQYF. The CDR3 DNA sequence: TGTGCCAGCAGCTTAAATCGGGGGGCCGGAGAGACCCAGTACTTC. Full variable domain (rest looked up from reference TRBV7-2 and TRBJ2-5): GAGVSQSPSNKVTEKGKDVELRCDPISGHTALYWYRQSLGQGLEFLIYFQGNSAPDKSGLPSDRFSAERTGGSVSTLTIQRTQQEDSAVYLCASSLNRGAGETQYFGPGTRLLVL.

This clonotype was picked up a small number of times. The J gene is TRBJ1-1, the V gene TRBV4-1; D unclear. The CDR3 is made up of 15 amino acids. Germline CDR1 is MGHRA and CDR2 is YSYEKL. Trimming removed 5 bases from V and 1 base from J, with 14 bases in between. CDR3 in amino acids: CASSRWQAENTEAFF. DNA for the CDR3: TGCGCCAGCAGCAGATGGCAGGCTGAGAACACTGAAGCTTTCTTT.

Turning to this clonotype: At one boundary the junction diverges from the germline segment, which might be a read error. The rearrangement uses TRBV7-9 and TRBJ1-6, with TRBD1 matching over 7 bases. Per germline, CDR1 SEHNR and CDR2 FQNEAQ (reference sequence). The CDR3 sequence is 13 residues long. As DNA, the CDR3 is TGTGCCAGCAGCTACAGGGGAAATTCACCCCTCTACTTT. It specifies CASSYRGNSPLYF.

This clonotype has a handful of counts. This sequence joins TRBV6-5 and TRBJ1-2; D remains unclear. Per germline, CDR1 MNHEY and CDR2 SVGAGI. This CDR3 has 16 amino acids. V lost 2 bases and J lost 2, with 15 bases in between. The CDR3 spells CASSYPWKVSNYGYTF. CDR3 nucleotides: TGTGCCAGCAGTTACCCGTGGAAGGTATCGAACTATGGCTACACCTTC.

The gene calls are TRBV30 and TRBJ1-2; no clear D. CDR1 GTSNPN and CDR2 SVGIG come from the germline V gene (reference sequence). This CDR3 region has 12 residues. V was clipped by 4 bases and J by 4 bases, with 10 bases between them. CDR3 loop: CAWNWEGYGYTF. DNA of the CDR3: TGTGCCTGGAATTGGGAAGGCTATGGCTACACCTTC.

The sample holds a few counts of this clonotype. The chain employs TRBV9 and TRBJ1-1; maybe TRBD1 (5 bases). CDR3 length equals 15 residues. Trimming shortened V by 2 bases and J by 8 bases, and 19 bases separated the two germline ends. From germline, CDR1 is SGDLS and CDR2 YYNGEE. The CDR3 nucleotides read TGTGCCAGCAGCGTTTCGACAGCGGGGGGAGGAGAAGCTTTCTTT. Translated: CASSVSTAGGGEAFF. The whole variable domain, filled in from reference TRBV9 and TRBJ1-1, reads DSGVTQTPKHLITATGQRVTLRCSPRSGDLSVYWYQQSLDQGLQFLIQYYNGEERAKGNILERFSAQQFPDLHSELNLSSLELGDSALYFCASSVSTAGGGEAFFGQGTRLTVV.

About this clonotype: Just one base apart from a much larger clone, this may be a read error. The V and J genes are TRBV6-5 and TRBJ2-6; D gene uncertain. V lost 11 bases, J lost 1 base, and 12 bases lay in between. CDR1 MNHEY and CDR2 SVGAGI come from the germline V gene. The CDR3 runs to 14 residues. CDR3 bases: TGTGCCGGCATGTACCTATCTGGGGCCAACGTCCTGACTTTC. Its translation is CAGMYLSGANVLTF.

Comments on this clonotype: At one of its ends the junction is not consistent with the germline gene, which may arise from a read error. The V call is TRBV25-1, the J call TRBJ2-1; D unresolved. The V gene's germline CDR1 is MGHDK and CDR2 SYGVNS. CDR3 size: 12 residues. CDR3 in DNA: TGTGCCAGCAGTGAATATCCCAATGAACAGTTCTTC. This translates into CASSEYPNEQFF.

The CDR3, as DNA: TGTGCCAGCCTCCCTAGGAGCGGGGGGTTGGAGACCCAGTACTTC. Its translation is CASLPRSGGLETQYF. V gene TRBV27 combines with J gene TRBJ2-5, with 9 bases identical to TRBD2. Trimming at V came to 8 bases and at J to 5 bases, leaving 12 bases not matched to a gene. CDR1 is MNHEY, CDR2 SMNVEV, per germline (reference sequence). The CDR3 loop spans 15 amino acids.

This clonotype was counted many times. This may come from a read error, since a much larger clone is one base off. The CDR3 loop is CASSQGTFATGERFF. In nucleotides, the CDR3 is TGTGCCAGCAGCCAAGGGACCTTTGCCACCGGGGAGCGGTTTTTT. This sequence joins TRBV4-2 and TRBJ2-2, with a tentative D call TRBD2 (5 bases). Germline lookup yields CDR1 LGHNA and CDR2 YNFKEQ. The CDR3 is made up of 15 amino acids.

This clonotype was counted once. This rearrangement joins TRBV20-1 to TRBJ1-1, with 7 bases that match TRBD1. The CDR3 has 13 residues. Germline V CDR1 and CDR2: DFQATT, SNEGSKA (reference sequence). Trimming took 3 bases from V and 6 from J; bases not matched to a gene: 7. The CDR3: CSARAVGTAEAFF. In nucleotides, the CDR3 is TGCAGTGCTAGGGCGGTGGGGACAGCTGAAGCTTTCTTT.

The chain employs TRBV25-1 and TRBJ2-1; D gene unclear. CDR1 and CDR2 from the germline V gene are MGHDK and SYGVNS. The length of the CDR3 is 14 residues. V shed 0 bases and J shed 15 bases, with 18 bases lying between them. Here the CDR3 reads CASSEYFIGSVSFF. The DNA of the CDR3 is TGTGCCAGCAGTGAATATTTTATTGGCTCCGTTTCGTTCTTC.

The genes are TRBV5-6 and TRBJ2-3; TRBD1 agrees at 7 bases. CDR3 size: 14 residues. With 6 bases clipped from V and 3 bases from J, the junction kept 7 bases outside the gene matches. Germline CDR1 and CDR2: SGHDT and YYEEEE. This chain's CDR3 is CASIPRGQTDTQYF. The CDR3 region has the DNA TGTGCCAGCATCCCAAGGGGGCAAACAGATACGCAGTATTTT.

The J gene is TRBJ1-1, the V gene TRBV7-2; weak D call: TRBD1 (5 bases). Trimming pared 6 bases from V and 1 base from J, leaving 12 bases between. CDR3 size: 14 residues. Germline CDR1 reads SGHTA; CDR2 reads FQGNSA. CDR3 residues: CASSKEQGNTEAFF. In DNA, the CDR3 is TGTGCCAGCAGTAAGGAGCAGGGGAACACTGAAGCTTTCTTT.

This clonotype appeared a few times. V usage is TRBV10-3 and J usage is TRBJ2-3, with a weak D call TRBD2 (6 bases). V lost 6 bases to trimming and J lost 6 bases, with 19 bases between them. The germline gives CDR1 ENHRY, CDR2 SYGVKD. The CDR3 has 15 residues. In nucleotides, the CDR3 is TGTGCCATCAGCCTGGGGAGGTCCCCATGGGATACGCAGTATTTT. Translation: CAISLGRSPWDTQYF.

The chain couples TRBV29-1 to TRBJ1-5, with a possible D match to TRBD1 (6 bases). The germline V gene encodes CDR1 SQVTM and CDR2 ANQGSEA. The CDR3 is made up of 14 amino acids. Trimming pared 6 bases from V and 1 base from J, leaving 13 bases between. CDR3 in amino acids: CSVATGMSNQPQHF. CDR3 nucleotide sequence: TGCAGCGTGGCTACAGGGATGAGCAATCAGCCCCAGCATTTT.

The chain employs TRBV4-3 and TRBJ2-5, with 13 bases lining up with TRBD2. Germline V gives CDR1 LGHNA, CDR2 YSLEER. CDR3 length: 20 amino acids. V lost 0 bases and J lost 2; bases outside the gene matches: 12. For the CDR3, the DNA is TGCGCCAGCAGCCAAGACCTCATCGGACTAGCGGGGGTTACTCAAGAGACCCAGTACTTC. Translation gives CASSQDLIGLAGVTQETQYF.